This record concerns one T cell receptor beta chain sequence. Antigen specificity is unknown. The limits of the CDR3 on the DNA are not certain, so only TCRdb's listed CDR3 is given. With termini counted, the CDR3 has 17 amino acids. This sample was taken from a study of human T cells and chemical hapten exposure. As to time point: patch test 2, 6 weeks after DPC sensitization. This sample's treatment: therapeutic diphenylcyclopropenone sensitization with weekly scalp DPC. The study, taken as a whole, reports: While controls formed fewer of them, expanded TCRs formed significantly more large CDR3 similarity clusters.

The library tagged individual cDNA molecules with unique molecular identifiers. Using its own MiXCR run on the RACE reads, TCRdb lists one record per CDR3 protein. The repertoire includes around 67,000 distinct CDR3 sequences, around 8.8% of them detected once, and roughly 3% sits in the top ten. This receptor was identified in a woman in her 50s with alopecia areata. Some clones in this sample may be carry-over from other donors' samples. The chain links TRBV7-5 to TRBJ2-5; TRBD1, the table's D call, lacks a check against the DNA. TRBV7-5 counts as a pseudogene. The sequences come from whole blood, collected in connection with sensitization to the hapten diphenylcyclopropenone (DPC). The CDR3 loop reads CISVPEASLWGRGTQYF.